This T cell receptor (beta chain) was identified during a study of response to subunit inactivated influenza vaccine. Germline CDR1 reads SEHNR; CDR2 reads FQNEAQ (reference sequence). The CDR3 extends over 13 amino acids. V was shortened by 5 bases and J by 2 bases, with 8 bases between the two germline ends. The table lists this clonotype with a few counts. TCRdb re-analysed the RT-PCR reads in MiXCR, keeping a single row per CDR3 protein. This sample has around 480,000 distinct CDR3 sequences, with approximately 10% found just once. The receptor was isolated from a man aged 45-65 years who received an inactivated influenza vaccine. The rearrangement joins TRBV7-9 to TRBJ2-3; D is unclear. This specimen consisted of PBMCs from blood, obtained more than 35 days after vaccination. CDR3 DNA: TGTGCCAGCAGCCCACGAAACACAGATACGCAGTATTTT. It codes for CASSPRNTDTQYF.